The 26 T cell receptor beta chains below all came from one sample that was sequenced in a study of post-analysis software for immune sequencing data. Antigen specificity for these receptors is unknown. General observations from the study: Included in a set of roughly 5 TRBV segments more frequent in patients than controls were TRBV5-6, TRBV5-1 and TRBV20-1.

TCR beta libraries were prepared from cDNA with unique molecular identifiers. From the PCR reads, TCRdb called clonotypes with MiXCR, one entry per CDR3 protein. The sample yields around 700,000 distinct CDR3 sequences, approximately 60% seen once. The sequenced sample consisted of blood. The receptor source for this set is a girl under 10 years old with multiple sclerosis.

V is TRBV20-1 and J is TRBJ2-5; 9 nucleotides align to TRBD2. This CDR3 region has 13 residues. Unmatched junction bases numbered 1, after V lost 0 bases and J lost 5 bases. Germline assignment: CDR1 DFQATT and CDR2 SNEGSKA (reference sequence). The CDR3 DNA reads TGCAGTGCTAGAGATCTAGCGGGGGAGACCCAGTACTTC. This sequence encodes CSARDLAGETQYF.

The genes are TRBV7-6 and TRBJ2-1, with 13 bases identical to TRBD2. CDR1 and CDR2 from the germline V gene are SGHVS and FNYEAQ. The junction had 14 bases not matched to a gene; V was cut back by 0 bases and J by 9 bases. The CDR3 contains 19 residues. The CDR3 nucleotides are TGTGCCAGCAGCTTAGCGCGAACTAGCGGGAGGGGGAATGGTATTGAGCAGTTCTTC. Amino acids: CASSLARTSGRGNGIEQFF.

The V call is TRBV11-2, the J call TRBJ2-1, with TRBD2 identical over 7 bases. Losses at the gene ends were 2 bases for V and 9 bases for J; bases not matched to a gene: 13. The germline V gene has CDR1 SGHAT and CDR2 FQNNGV. The CDR3 covers 16 residues. The CDR3 loop reads CASSLKLRGDPIEQFF. The CDR3, as DNA: TGTGCCAGCAGCTTAAAACTTCGGGGGGATCCGATTGAGCAGTTCTTC.

Notes on this clonotype: The germline gene is not matched at one end of the junction; a read error may be the cause. V usage is TRBV29-1 and J usage is TRBJ1-1; 10 bases map to TRBD1. This CDR3 comprises 15 residues. Germline CDR1 and CDR2: SQVTM and ANQGSEA. In nucleotides, the CDR3 is TGCAGCGTCACAACCGGGACAGGGGTGAAAACTGAAGCTTTCTTT. It codes for CSVTTGTGVKTEAFF.

The chain carries TRBV5-5 and TRBJ2-7; 7 bases fit TRBD2. CDR3 length equals 16 residues. The junction had 8 bases not matched to a gene; V was cut back by 2 bases and J by 0 bases. Germline V gene data show CDR1 as SGHKS and CDR2 as YYEKEE (reference sequence). The CDR3: CASSFQLSGVSYEQYF. The CDR3 bases are TGTGCCAGCAGCTTCCAATTGAGCGGGGTCTCCTACGAGCAGTACTTC.

This clonotype was found once. The chain uses TRBV15 and TRBJ1-3; no firm D call. The V gene lost 0 bases and the J gene lost 0 bases, with 9 bases spanning the gap. The CDR3 length is 16 residues. From germline, CDR1 is LNHNV and CDR2 YYDKDF (reference sequence). The CDR3 loop reads CATSRDQWGSGNTIYF. The CDR3 nucleotides read TGTGCCACCAGCAGAGATCAGTGGGGCTCTGGAAACACCATATATTTT.

V and J are TRBV20-1 and TRBJ2-1, with a possible D match to TRBD2 (6 bases). The CDR3 is 13 amino acids. CDR1 is DFQATT, CDR2 SNEGSKA, per germline (reference sequence). V was trimmed by 5 bases and J by 7 bases, leaving 15 bases between them. CDR3 region: CSAHGTGRNEQFF. The CDR3 region has the DNA TGCAGTGCTCACGGGACGGGGAGGAATGAGCAGTTCTTC.

In DNA form, the CDR3 reads TGCGCCAGCAGCCCCCTATCGGACCGAATCACCGGGGAGCTGTTTTTT. This codes for CASSPLSDRITGELFF. The J gene is TRBJ2-2, the V gene TRBV4-1, with D unresolved. Germline V CDR1 and CDR2: MGHRA, YSYEKL. The ends were cut back, 4 bases at V and 4 bases at J, with 16 bases in the middle. CDR3 length equals 16 residues.

V usage is TRBV5-1 and J usage is TRBJ2-5, with D perhaps TRBD1 or TRBD2 (5 bases each). The CDR3 spans 15 residues. Germline V gene lookup returns CDR1 SGHRS and CDR2 YFSETQ. The V end lost 3 bases, the J end lost 5 bases, and 17 bases lay between the germline ends. Written as DNA, the CDR3 is TGCGCCAGCAGCTCGTCCGGGACCGCCCAGGAGACCCAGTACTTC. It translates to CASSSSGTAQETQYF. The entire variable domain, with the rest obtained from reference TRBV5-1 and TRBJ2-5, is as follows: KAGVTQTPRYLIKTRGQQVTLSCSPISGHRSVSWYQQTPGQGLQFLFEYFSETQRNKGNFPGRFSGRQFSNSRSEMNVSTLELGDSALYLCASSSSGTAQETQYFGPGTRLLVL.

This sequence joins TRBV7-8 and TRBJ2-7, with 7 bases matching TRBD2. V lost 2 bases, J lost 2 bases, and 9 bases stayed unmatched. CDR3 length: 16 amino acids. Germline lookup yields CDR1 SGHVS and CDR2 FQNEAQ. The CDR3 DNA reads as TGTGCCAGCAGCTTAACCGGCGGACTAGGGGCCTACGAGCAGTACTTC. This encodes CASSLTGGLGAYEQYF.

V and J are TRBV5-1 and TRBJ2-5; 11 nucleotides agree with TRBD2. This CDR3 has 14 amino acids. J lost 2 bases, V lost 7 bases, and 4 bases had no gene match. Germline V gene sequence: CDR1 SGHRS, CDR2 YFSETQ. CDR3 loop: CASQTSGVQETQYF. CDR3 sequence (DNA): TGCGCCAGCCAGACTAGCGGGGTACAAGAGACCCAGTACTTC. The full variable domain, rest sourced from reference TRBV5-1 and TRBJ2-5, is KAGVTQTPRYLIKTRGQQVTLSCSPISGHRSVSWYQQTPGQGLQFLFEYFSETQRNKGNFPGRFSGRQFSNSRSEMNVSTLELGDSALYLCASQTSGVQETQYFGPGTRLLVL.

This chain links TRBV6-2 or TRBV6-3 with TRBJ2-3; 7 nucleotides agree with TRBD2. V trimming: 4 bases; J trimming: 5 bases; junction bases outside the gene matches: 15. Germline loops: CDR1 MNHEY, CDR2 SVGEGT. This CDR3 is 17 amino acids long. DNA for the CDR3: TGTGCCAGCAGTTCCCGCGGTGGCGGGAGTGTTGGAGATACGCAGTATTTT. As protein: CASSSRGGGSVGDTQYF.

This chain uses TRBV7-9 with TRBJ2-1; 7 positions match TRBD1. V lost 5 bases and J lost 0; bases outside the gene matches: 4. Germline assignment: CDR1 SEHNR and CDR2 FQNEAQ (reference sequence). The CDR3 is 15 amino acids. DNA for the CDR3: TGTGCCAGCAGCCCCCCAGGGGGCTCCTACAATGAGCAGTTCTTC. This gives the protein CASSPPGGSYNEQFF. Complete variable domain (other parts from reference TRBV7-9 and TRBJ2-1): DTGVSQNPRHKITKRGQNVTFRCDPISEHNRLYWYRQTLGQGPEFLTYFQNEAQLEKSRLLSDRFSAERPKGSFSTLEIQRTEQGDSAMYLCASSPPGGSYNEQFFGPGTRLTVL.

This clonotype was detected a few times. V gene TRBV4-2 combines with J gene TRBJ2-7; a weak D match, TRBD2 (5 bases). Germline-derived CDR1 and CDR2 are LGHNA and YNFKEQ. The germline V and J ends were trimmed by 4 bases and 6 bases, with 19 bases remaining between them. The CDR3 covers 15 residues. In nucleotides, the CDR3 is TGTGCCAGCAGCCCGGATCCCCGGGAAAGGAGCGAGCAGTACTTC. Translation: CASSPDPRERSEQYF.

This chain uses TRBV5-1 with TRBJ2-3; TRBD2 matches 7 bases. V shed 4 bases, J shed 2 bases, and the junction held 7 bases outside the gene matches. Germline V gene sequence: CDR1 SGHRS, CDR2 YFSETQ. The CDR3 sequence is 15 residues long. CDR3 region: CASSGTTGTTDTQYF. CDR3 coding DNA: TGCGCCAGCAGCGGGACTACGGGGACCACAGATACGCAGTATTTT.

The chain carries TRBV12-3 or TRBV12-4 and TRBJ2-7, with D perhaps matching TRBD1 (6 bases). V lost 7 bases to trimming and J lost 4 bases, with 17 bases between them. This CDR3 has 14 residues. The CDR3 here is CASNRQGLPYEQYF. In DNA, the CDR3 is TGTGCCAGCAACCGGCAGGGGCTTCCTTACGAGCAGTACTTC.

The V call is TRBV12-3 or TRBV12-4, the J call TRBJ1-1; D is unresolved. This CDR3 is 12 amino acids long. Trimming removed 4 bases from V and 11 bases from J, with 14 bases in between. Here the CDR3 reads CASSYPSGWAFF. In DNA, the CDR3 is TGTGCCAGCAGTTACCCCTCCGGGTGGGCTTTCTTT.

The rearrangement joins TRBV5-1 to TRBJ2-1, with TRBD1 identical over 10 bases. CDR3 length equals 16 residues. Germline loops: CDR1 SGHRS, CDR2 YFSETQ. The junction had 7 bases not matched to a gene; V was cut back by 2 bases and J by 5 bases. The CDR3 DNA is TGCGCCAGCAGCTTCGGGATAGGGACAGGGGACAATGAGCAGTTCTTC. This translates into CASSFGIGTGDNEQFF.

The rearrangement joins TRBV7-6 to TRBJ2-1, with 9 positions matching TRBD2. The CDR3 totals 17 residues. Germline CDR1 reads SGHVS; CDR2 reads FNYEAQ. The V segment lost 4 bases and the J segment 4 bases; nucleotides outside the gene matches: 11. The CDR3 protein is CASSSRGLAGRYNEQFF. The CDR3 DNA reads TGTGCCAGCAGCTCTCGGGGTCTAGCGGGACGTTACAATGAGCAGTTCTTC.

This chain connects TRBV29-1 to TRBJ2-2, with a tentative D call TRBD2 (7 bases). CDR1 SQVTM and CDR2 ANQGSEA come from the germline V gene. This CDR3 contains 14 residues. Trimming took 7 bases from V and 3 from J, leaving 15 bases between them. The CDR3 nucleotides are TGCAGCGCCGAGCAGGGGAGGGACACCGGGGAGCTGTTTTTT. Its translation: CSAEQGRDTGELFF.

V gene TRBV5-1 combines with J gene TRBJ1-2; D is possibly TRBD1 (6 bases). V was cut by 4 bases and J by 0 bases, with 13 bases left in between. The CDR3 is made up of 15 amino acids. Germline V lookup: CDR1 SGHRS, CDR2 YFSETQ. In nucleotides, the CDR3 is TGCGCCAGCAGCCTGGAGGGACACTCTAACTATGGCTACACCTTC. It yields the protein CASSLEGHSNYGYTF.

This clonotype was recorded once. The rearrangement links TRBV7-9 to TRBJ2-7; D unresolved. The J call is in doubt because the DNA end fits TRBJ2-5 better. Germline CDR1 reads SEHNR; CDR2 reads FQNEAQ (reference sequence). This CDR3 is 13 amino acids long. CDR3 bases: TGTGCCAGCAGCCCGTCCTTTGAAGAGACCCAGTACTTC. This sequence encodes CASSPSFEETQYF.

In its sample, this clonotype was seen a few times. The chain carries TRBV12-3 or TRBV12-4 and TRBJ1-2; tentative D call: TRBD1 (5 bases). This CDR3 is 17 amino acids long. Deletions cut 8 bases from V and 4 bases from J, with 26 bases between. CDR3 nucleotides: TGTGCCAGCTGGAAGGACATAGGATCCCGCTTATCCTATGGCTACACCTTC. As protein: CASWKDIGSRLSYGYTF.

This clonotype turned up a few times. The J gene is TRBJ2-5, the V gene TRBV21-1; the table's D call, TRBD2, has no DNA check behind it. TRBV21-1 is reported as a pseudogene. The CDR3 is 15 amino acids. CDR3 DNA: TGTGCCGGATCCGAGACTAGCGGGAGAGAAGAGACCCAGTACTTC. It specifies CAGSETSGREETQYF.

The chain uses TRBV3-1 and TRBJ2-1, with D possibly matching TRBD2 (5 bases). The V and J ends lost 4 bases and 10 bases respectively, with 11 bases between them. Germline V gene lookup returns CDR1 LGHDT and CDR2 YNNKEL (reference sequence). The CDR3 contains 12 residues. CDR3 coding DNA: TGTGCCAGCAGCCCGGCGGGTATAGAGCAGTTCTTC. Amino acid sequence: CASSPAGIEQFF.

This clonotype came up a few times. The CDR3 bases are TGTGCCAGCAGCCCCCCAGTAACGGATGAGCAGTTCTTC. This codes for CASSPPVTDEQFF. The chain combines TRBV7-2 with TRBJ2-1; D is uncertain. Trimming removed 5 bases from V and 8 bases from J, with 13 bases in between. Germline V gene data show CDR1 as SGHTA and CDR2 as FQGNSA. CDR3 length: 13 residues. The complete variable domain, with remaining parts taken from reference TRBV7-2 and TRBJ2-1, reads GAGVSQSPSNKVTEKGKDVELRCDPISGHTALYWYRQSLGQGLEFLIYFQGNSAPDKSGLPSDRFSAERTGGSVSTLTIQRTQQEDSAVYLCASSPPVTDEQFFGPGTRLTVL.